Presented here are 29 T cell receptor beta chains from one specimen sequenced in a study of blood T cell repertoires in COVID-19. Clones were read by immunoSEQ multiplex PCR, and TCRdb kept only the in-frame ones, dropping some. The sample has hundreds of thousands of clones; around 87% are singletons. The source material was PBMCs or T cells enriched from blood (not recorded which). The source of these receptors is a woman aged 25-40 years with acute COVID-19.

This clone was picked up a small number of times. V is TRBV3-1 (or the pseudogene TRBV3-2) and J is TRBJ2-2; 7 bases agree with TRBD1. Germline V gives CDR1 LGHDT, CDR2 YNNKEL (reference sequence). V was clipped by 0 bases and J by 6 bases; unmatched bases: 10. This CDR3 region has 17 residues. CDR3 amino acids: CASSQETGVRGSGELFF. The DNA for the CDR3 is TGTGCCAGCAGCCAAGAAACAGGGGTGAGGGGTTCCGGGGAGCTGTTTTTT.

This clone was observed a few times. The chain combines TRBV13 with TRBJ2-1, with 13 bases that match TRBD2. The V segment lost 5 bases and the J segment 5 bases; nucleotides outside the gene matches: 0. This CDR3 spans 14 amino acids. Germline CDR1 is PRHDT and CDR2 is FYEKMQ (reference sequence). DNA of the CDR3: TGTGCCAGCAGCGGACTAGCGGGGGACAATGAGCAGTTCTTC. Its translation: CASSGLAGDNEQFF.

The chain links TRBV5-1 to TRBJ2-4; D is possibly TRBD1 (5 bases). CDR1 and CDR2 from the germline V gene are SGHRS and YFSETQ. The CDR3 consists of 15 residues. The V end lost 1 base, the J end lost 0 bases, and 8 bases lay between the germline ends. CDR3: CASSLQGVAKNIQYF. CDR3 nucleotides: TGCGCCAGCAGCTTGCAGGGCGTAGCCAAAAACATTCAGTACTTC.

This chain joins TRBV7-8 and TRBJ2-1; D is perhaps TRBD2 (5 bases). Germline-derived CDR1 and CDR2 are SGHVS and FQNEAQ. With 5 bases removed from V and 2 bases from J, the gap between germline ends came to 28 bases. The length of the CDR3 is 20 residues. In DNA form, the CDR3 reads TGTGCCAGCAGCCCGCTTCCCCGGGGATTGCGGAGGTCCACCTACAATGAGCAGTTCTTC. It is translated as CASSPLPRGLRRSTYNEQFF.

The chain links TRBV11-2 to TRBJ2-6; D gene uncertain. The CDR3 contains 15 residues. Germline values: CDR1 SGHAT, CDR2 FQNNGV. Between the trimmed V and J ends, which lost 0 bases and 0 bases, there was a span of 3 bases. In DNA, the CDR3 is TGTGCCAGCAGCTTAGACAGCTCTGGGGCCAACGTCCTGACTTTC. It encodes CASSLDSSGANVLTF.

The gene calls are TRBV28 and TRBJ2-7; TRBD1 matches 9 bases. The germline CDR1 and CDR2 sequences are MDHEN and SYDVKM. The CDR3 sequence is 14 residues long. J was trimmed by 3 bases and V by 2 bases; bases with no gene match: 2. For the CDR3, the DNA is TGTGCCAGCAGTTTACCGGGACAGGGCTACGAGCAGTACTTC. Protein: CASSLPGQGYEQYF.

This clone was seen once. The chain is built from TRBV6-5 and TRBJ1-3; the D gene is possibly TRBD1 (5 bases). This CDR3 is 16 amino acids long. Trimming took 0 bases from V and 0 from J, leaving 9 bases between them. CDR1 and CDR2 from the germline V gene are MNHEY and SVGAGI. In nucleotides, the CDR3 is TGTGCCAGCAGTTACTCGGAGGGACGCTCTGGAAACACCATATATTTT. Amino acids: CASSYSEGRSGNTIYF.

The chain has TRBV2 and TRBJ1-2, with 9 bases identical to TRBD1. Trimming at V came to 8 bases and at J to 8 bases, leaving 21 bases not matched to a gene. CDR1 and CDR2 from the germline V gene are SNHLY and FYNNEI. The CDR3 length is 17 residues. The DNA for the CDR3 is TGTGCCAGCCCGAAGGGGACAGGGCGCAGCCTGAGCAGGGGCTACACCTTC. This encodes CASPKGTGRSLSRGYTF.

The chain employs TRBV27 and TRBJ2-3, with 7 bases fitting TRBD1. Germline V lookup: CDR1 MNHEY, CDR2 SMNVEV (reference sequence). The CDR3 has 16 residues. V lost 3 bases to trimming and J lost 2 bases; unmatched junction nucleotides: 8. The CDR3 DNA follows: TGTGCCAGCAGTTTTGAACACAGGGGTCCCACAGATACGCAGTATTTT. Amino acid sequence: CASSFEHRGPTDTQYF.

V is TRBV4-1 and J is TRBJ1-1; the D gene is possibly TRBD1 (6 bases). Trimming took 1 base from V and 3 from J, leaving 24 bases between them. The CDR3 runs to 19 residues. Germline CDR1 reads MGHRA; CDR2 reads YSYEKL. The CDR3 region is CASSQVVGQQGLSYTEAFF. CDR3 nucleotides: TGCGCCAGCAGCCAAGTCGTAGGTCAACAGGGATTGAGTTACACTGAAGCTTTCTTT.

The chain recombines TRBV6-5 with TRBJ1-1; 7 bases map to TRBD1. Germline assignment: CDR1 MNHEY and CDR2 SVGAGI. J was trimmed by 4 bases and V by 7 bases; bases with no gene match: 9. This CDR3 is 14 amino acids long. CDR3 DNA: TGTGCCAGCATTAAAACAGGGGTGGGCACTGAAGCTTTCTTT. Protein sequence: CASIKTGVGTEAFF.

The V and J genes are TRBV6-1 and TRBJ2-6; a weak D match, TRBD1 (5 bases). Germline V CDR1 and CDR2: MNHNS, SASEGT. V was shortened by 2 bases and J by 0 bases, with 11 bases between the two germline ends. The length of the CDR3 is 17 residues. CDR3 sequence: CASSEWGLFSGANVLTF. DNA for the CDR3: TGTGCCAGCAGTGAATGGGGCCTGTTCTCTGGGGCCAACGTCCTGACTTTC.

The rearrangement links TRBV5-5 to TRBJ1-4; D not resolved. V was trimmed by 4 bases and J by 8 bases, leaving 15 bases between them. Germline loops: CDR1 SGHKS, CDR2 YYEKEE (reference sequence). This CDR3 region has 14 residues. For the CDR3, the DNA is TGTGCCAGCAGCATTACAATGGACTGGGAAAAACTGTTTTTT. As protein: CASSITMDWEKLFF. Combining the CDR3 with reference TRBV5-5 and TRBJ1-4 gives the whole variable domain DAGVTQSPTHLIKTRGQQVTLRCSPISGHKSVSWYQQVLGQGPQFIFQYYEKEERGRGNFPDRFSARQFPNYSSELNVNALLLGDSALYLCASSITMDWEKLFFGSGTQLSVL.

The chain uses TRBV5-6 and TRBJ2-1; D is undetermined. There are 19 residues in the CDR3. The germline gives CDR1 SGHDT, CDR2 YYEEEE. The V end was cut by 0 bases, the J end by 0 bases, with 19 bases between. CDR3 amino acids: CASSLVVTLGSLSYNEQFF. In DNA form, the CDR3 reads TGTGCCAGCAGCTTGGTTGTCACCCTAGGATCTCTCTCCTACAATGAGCAGTTCTTC.

This sequence joins TRBV6-2 or TRBV6-3 and TRBJ1-3; 7 bases match TRBD1. The CDR3 consists of 17 residues. The germline V gene has CDR1 MNHEY and CDR2 SVGEGT. Unmatched junction bases numbered 7, after V lost 2 bases and J lost 0 bases. The CDR3 DNA reads as TGTGCCAGCAGTTACGCCGGACAGGCCAGCTCTGGAAACACCATATATTTT. It translates to CASSYAGQASSGNTIYF.

The chain uses TRBV14 and TRBJ2-5, with TRBD2 identical over 16 bases. Trimming cost V 4 bases and J 5 bases; bases outside gene matches: 19. The V gene's germline CDR1 is SGHDN and CDR2 FVKESK. CDR3 length: 21 amino acids. The CDR3 DNA reads as TGTGCCAGCAGCCGAGACGCGGGACTAGCGGGAGGGTTACCGAACTTCGAGACCCAGTACTTC. This sequence encodes CASSRDAGLAGGLPNFETQYF.

The J gene is TRBJ2-1, the V gene TRBV11-2; D is ambiguous. V lost 5 bases, J lost 3 bases, and 5 bases lay in between. This CDR3 region has 12 residues. CDR1 is SGHAT, CDR2 FQNNGV, per germline. The CDR3 nucleotides read TGTGCCAGCAGCCCTTTCTACAATGAGCAGTTCTTC. Translating it yields CASSPFYNEQFF.

The chain joins TRBV3-1 (or the pseudogene TRBV3-2) to TRBJ1-3; maybe TRBD1 (5 bases). Trimming removed 0 bases at V and 2 bases at J, with 20 bases between. Germline-derived CDR1 and CDR2 are LGHDT and YNNKEL (reference sequence). The CDR3 is made up of 19 amino acids. The CDR3: CASSQDFGQGAVAGNTIYF. Written as DNA, the CDR3 is TGTGCCAGCAGCCAAGATTTTGGGCAGGGTGCGGTAGCTGGAAACACCATATATTTT.

This chain links TRBV4-1 with TRBJ2-5; D is uncertain. The germline V and J ends were trimmed by 2 bases and 5 bases, with 21 bases remaining between them. From germline, CDR1 is MGHRA and CDR2 YSYEKL. This CDR3 comprises 17 residues. CDR3 DNA sequence: TGCGCCAGCAGCCAAACCATTGGGCTTCCTTCAGCTGAGACCCAGTACTTC. It is translated as CASSQTIGLPSAETQYF.

V usage is TRBV7-9 and J usage is TRBJ1-1; possibly TRBD1 for D (5 bases). Trimming removed 6 bases from V and 1 base from J, with 15 bases in between. The CDR3 consists of 15 residues. CDR1 and CDR2 (germline): SEHNR, FQNEAQ (reference sequence). The CDR3 protein is CASSRLRVGNTEAFF. CDR3 coding DNA: TGTGCCAGCAGTAGACTCAGGGTTGGGAACACTGAAGCTTTCTTT.

The chain has TRBV6-6 and TRBJ2-5; D not resolved. Germline CDR1 and CDR2: MNHNY and SVGAGI (reference sequence). The CDR3 length is 12 residues. The V and J ends lost 4 bases and 5 bases respectively, with 8 bases between them. The CDR3 nucleotides are TGTGCCAGCAGTTCCGGGTGGGAGACCCAGTACTTC. Translated: CASSSGWETQYF.

This clone was detected only a few times. The rearrangement joins TRBV18 to TRBJ1-1; the match to TRBD1 covers 8 bases. This CDR3 has 15 amino acids. V dropped 3 bases and J dropped 4; count of bases not matched to a gene: 7. Germline CDR1 KGHSH, CDR2 LQKENI. The CDR3 DNA reads as TGTGCCAGCTCACCTAACGGACAGGGTAGCACTGAAGCTTTCTTT. This translates into CASSPNGQGSTEAFF.

As regards this clone: One junction end does not reproduce the germline sequence, and a read error may be involved. The chain has TRBV7-7 and TRBJ1-6, with a possible D match to TRBD1 (6 bases). Germline V gene lookup returns CDR1 SSHAT and CDR2 FNYEAQ (reference sequence). This CDR3 region has 17 residues. The chain's CDR3 is CASSLDPPGTLNSPLHF. For the CDR3, the DNA is TGTGCTAGCAGCTTAGACCCCCCCGGGACACTCAATTCACCCCTCCACTTT.

Concerning this clone itself: The junction and the germline gene differ at one end; a read error may be behind it. The chain is built from TRBV7-7 and TRBJ1-1; possible D gene TRBD1, 6 bases. The CDR3 length is 14 residues. The germline CDR1 and CDR2 sequences are SSHAT and FNYEAQ (reference sequence). The CDR3 nucleotides read TGTGCTAGCAGCTTAGGGGGACAGAACACTGAAGCTTTCTTT. Translated, it gives CASSLGGQNTEAFF.

This clone occurred a few times. The chain joins TRBV6-6 to TRBJ1-2, with 8 positions matching TRBD1. This CDR3 spans 15 amino acids. Germline assignment: CDR1 MNHNY and CDR2 SVGAGI (reference sequence). V lost 4 bases to trimming and J lost 1 base; unmatched junction nucleotides: 5. CDR3 region: CASSSLDRGNYGYTF. In DNA, the CDR3 is TGTGCCAGCAGTTCTTTAGACAGGGGTAACTATGGCTACACCTTC.

The chain recombines TRBV7-9 with TRBJ1-2; unclear D gene. Germline CDR1 is SEHNR and CDR2 is FQNEAQ (reference sequence). Trimming took 5 bases from V and 10 from J, leaving 26 bases between them. The CDR3 covers 16 residues. The CDR3 loop is CASSSGPEALNGDYTF. CDR3 nucleotide sequence: TGTGCCAGCAGCAGTGGGCCGGAGGCCCTAAATGGGGACTACACCTTC.

This clone was counted between two and nine times. The chain couples TRBV10-3 to TRBJ1-1; 7 bases line up with TRBD1. V dropped 8 bases and J dropped 11; count of bases not matched to a gene: 11. This CDR3 region has 12 residues. The germline V gene encodes CDR1 ENHRY and CDR2 SYGVKD. The CDR3 spells CAIRDPDRDAFF. As DNA, the CDR3 is TGTGCCATCCGCGACCCTGACAGGGATGCTTTCTTT.

This rearrangement joins TRBV6-5 to TRBJ1-2; TRBD1 might be the D (6 bases). The V gene lost 0 bases and the J gene lost 10 bases, with 15 bases spanning the gap. Per the germline V gene, CDR1 is MNHEY and CDR2 is SVGAGI. The CDR3 sequence is 14 residues long. The CDR3 here is CASSYSPGENVYTF. DNA for the CDR3: TGTGCCAGCAGTTACTCGCCAGGGGAAAATGTCTACACCTTC.

The chain joins TRBV19 to TRBJ1-5; the match to TRBD1 covers 10 bases. V dropped 5 bases and J dropped 7; count of bases not matched to a gene: 11. The CDR3 runs to 16 residues. Germline V gene lookup returns CDR1 LNHDA and CDR2 SQIVND (reference sequence). The CDR3: CASSLMDRDRGQPQHF. The CDR3 DNA is TGTGCCAGTAGTCTGATGGACCGGGACAGGGGACAGCCCCAGCATTTT.